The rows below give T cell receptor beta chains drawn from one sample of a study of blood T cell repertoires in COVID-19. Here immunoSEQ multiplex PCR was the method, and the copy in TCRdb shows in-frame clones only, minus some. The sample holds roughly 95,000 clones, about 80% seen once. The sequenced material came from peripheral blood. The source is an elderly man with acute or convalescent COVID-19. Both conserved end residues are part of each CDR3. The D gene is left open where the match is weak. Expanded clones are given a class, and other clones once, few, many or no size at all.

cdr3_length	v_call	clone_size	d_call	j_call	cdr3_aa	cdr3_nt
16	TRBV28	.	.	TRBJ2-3	CASSLNLGGSTDTQYF	TGTGCCAGCAGTTTAAACCTAGGCGGGAGCACAGATACGCAGTATTTT
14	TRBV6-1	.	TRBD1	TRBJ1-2	CASSERQGARGYTF	TGTGCCAGCAGTGAAAGACAGGGGGCTCGTGGCTACACCTTC
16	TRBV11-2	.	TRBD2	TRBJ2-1	CASSLDSTSGRREQFF	TGTGCCAGCAGCTTAGATTCGACTAGCGGGAGACGCGAGCAGTTCTTC
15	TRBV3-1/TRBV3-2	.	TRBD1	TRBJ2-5	CASSTGTGVRETQYF	TGTGCCAGCAGCACCGGGACAGGGGTGCGGGAGACCCAGTACTTC
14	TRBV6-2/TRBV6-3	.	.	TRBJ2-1	CASSYSVRMNEQFF	TGTGCCAGCAGTTACTCGGTCAGGATGAATGAGCAGTTCTTC
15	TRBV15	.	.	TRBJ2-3	CATSRTGRDTDTQYF	TGTGCCACCAGCAGGACGGGCAGGGACACAGATACGCAGTATTTT
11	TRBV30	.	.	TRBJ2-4	CAQGAKNIQYF	TGTGCCCAGGGAGCCAAAAACATTCAGTACTTC
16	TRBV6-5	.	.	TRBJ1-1	CASSYSRTALNTEAFF	TGTGCCAGCAGTTACTCTAGGACAGCCTTGAACACTGAAGCTTTCTTT
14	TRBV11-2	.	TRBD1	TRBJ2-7	CASSPGQGAYEQYF	TGTGCCAGCAGCCCCGGACAGGGGGCCTACGAGCAGTACTTC
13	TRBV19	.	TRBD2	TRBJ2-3	CASSRTRTDTQYF	TGTGCCAGTAGTAGGACTAGGACAGATACGCAGTATTTT
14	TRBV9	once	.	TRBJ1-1	CASSVASGNTEAFF	TGTGCCAGCAGCGTAGCTTCAGGGAACACTGAAGCTTTCTTT
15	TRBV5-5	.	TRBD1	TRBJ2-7	CASSLSFGQGNEQYF	TGTGCCAGCAGCTTGAGTTTTGGACAGGGTAACGAGCAGTACTTC
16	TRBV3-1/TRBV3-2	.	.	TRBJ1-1	CASSPPGSTPNTEAFF	TGTGCCAGCAGCCCGCCGGGATCTACCCCGAACACTGAAGCTTTCTTT
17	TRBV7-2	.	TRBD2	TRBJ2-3	CASSPLRAGGRTDTQYF	TGTGCCAGCAGCCCGCTCCGGGCGGGGGGCCGCACAGATACGCAGTATTTT
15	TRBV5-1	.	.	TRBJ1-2	CASSLVGFSGDGYTF	TGCGCCAGCAGCTTGGTGGGTTTTTCAGGGGATGGCTACACCTTC
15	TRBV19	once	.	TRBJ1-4	CASSPFLGEREKLFF	TGTGCCAGTAGTCCCTTCCTAGGGGAACGAGAAAAACTGTTTTTT
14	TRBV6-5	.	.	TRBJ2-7	CASTPLGREGEQYF	TGTGCCAGCACCCCGCTTGGGCGGGAAGGCGAGCAGTACTTC
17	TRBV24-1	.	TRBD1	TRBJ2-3	CATSDQFDRVRADTQYF	TGTGCCACCAGTGATCAGTTTGACAGGGTGCGGGCAGATACGCAGTATTTT
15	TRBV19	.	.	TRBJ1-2	CASSKTLWAGDGYTF	TGTGCCAGTAGTAAAACTCTCTGGGCAGGGGACGGCTACACCTTC
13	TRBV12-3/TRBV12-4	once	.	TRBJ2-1	CAGSSPTGHEQFF	TGTGCCGGCAGTTCACCGACAGGTCATGAGCAGTTCTTC
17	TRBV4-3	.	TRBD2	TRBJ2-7	CASSQEFGLAGPYEQYF	TGCGCCAGCAGCCAAGAGTTCGGCCTAGCGGGACCCTACGAGCAGTACTTC
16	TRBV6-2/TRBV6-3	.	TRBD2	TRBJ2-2	CASSYRSGRNTGELFF	TGTGCCAGCAGTTACAGGAGCGGGAGGAACACCGGGGAGCTGTTTTTT
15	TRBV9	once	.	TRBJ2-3	CASSPLSRVADTQYF	TGTGCCAGCAGCCCGCTATCGCGGGTCGCAGATACGCAGTATTTT
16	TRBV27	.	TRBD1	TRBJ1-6	CASSLRQGSGNSPLHF	TGTGCCAGCAGTCTGCGACAGGGCTCGGGGAATTCACCCCTCCACTTT
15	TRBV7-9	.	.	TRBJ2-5	CASSSRQARVGTQYF	TGTGCCAGCAGCTCCAGACAGGCCCGAGTGGGGACCCAGTACTTC
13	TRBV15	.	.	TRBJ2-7	CATRAGFSYEQYF	TGTGCCACCAGGGCAGGATTCTCCTACGAGCAGTACTTC
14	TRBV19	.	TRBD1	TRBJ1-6	CASRGQAGNSPLHF	TGTGCCAGTAGGGGACAGGCGGGAAATTCACCCCTCCACTTT
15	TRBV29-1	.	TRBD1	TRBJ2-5	CSVGPMDRGDETQYF	TGCAGCGTTGGTCCGATGGACAGGGGTGACGAGACCCAGTACTTC
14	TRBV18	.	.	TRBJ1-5	CASSPGQGNQPQHF	TGTGCCAGCTCACCAGGGCAGGGGAATCAGCCCCAGCATTTT
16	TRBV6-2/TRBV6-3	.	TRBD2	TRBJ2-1	CASSYGVSGSLDEQFF	TGTGCCAGCAGTTACGGGGTTAGCGGGAGCCTCGATGAGCAGTTCTTC
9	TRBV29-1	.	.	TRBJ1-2	CSVVSGYTF	TGCAGCGTTGTATCTGGCTACACCTTC
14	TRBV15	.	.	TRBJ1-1	CATSASSPGTEAFF	TGTGCCACCAGCGCCTCATCACCGGGGACTGAAGCTTTCTTT
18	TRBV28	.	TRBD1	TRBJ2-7	CASSSKSPPRTGGLEQYF	TGTGCCAGCAGTTCTAAATCCCCCCCACGGACAGGGGGACTCGAGCAGTACTTC
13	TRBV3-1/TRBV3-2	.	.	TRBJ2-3	CASSQRSSDTQYF	TGTGCCAGCAGCCAACGTAGTTCAGATACGCAGTATTTT
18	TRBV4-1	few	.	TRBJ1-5	CASSQENRALYSNQPQHF	TGCGCCAGCAGCCAAGAGAACAGGGCGCTATATAGCAATCAGCCCCAGCATTTT
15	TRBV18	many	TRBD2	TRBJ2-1	CASSPRGGPGDEQFF	TGTGCCAGCTCACCCCGGGGGGGCCCAGGTGATGAGCAGTTCTTC
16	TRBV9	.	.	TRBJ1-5	CATRPSDIPGNQPQHF	TGTGCCACCCGCCCCTCTGACATTCCGGGCAATCAGCCCCAGCATTTT
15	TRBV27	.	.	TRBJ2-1	CASSFSGYSYNEQFF	TGTGCCAGCAGTTTTAGCGGTTATTCCTACAATGAGCAGTTCTTC
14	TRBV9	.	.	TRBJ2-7	CASSVELATYEQYF	TGTGCCAGCAGCGTAGAGCTAGCGACCTACGAGCAGTACTTC
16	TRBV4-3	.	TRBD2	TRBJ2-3	CASSHREVAATDTQYF	TGCGCCAGCAGCCACCGGGAGGTAGCGGCCACAGATACGCAGTATTTT
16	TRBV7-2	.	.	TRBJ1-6	CASSLHIQGGSSPLHF	TGTGCCAGCAGCTTACATATACAGGGCGGTAGTTCACCCCTCCACTTT
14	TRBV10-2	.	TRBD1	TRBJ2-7	CASSGQGISYEQYF	TGCGCCAGCAGTGGACAGGGCATATCCTACGAGCAGTACTTC
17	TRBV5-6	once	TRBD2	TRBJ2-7	CASSLSGREGPSYEQYF	TGTGCCAGCAGCCTGAGCGGGAGGGAAGGGCCCTCCTACGAGCAGTACTTC
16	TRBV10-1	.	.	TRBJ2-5	CASSRLVGGGQETQYF	TGCGCCAGCTCCCGACTGGTCGGGGGAGGCCAAGAGACCCAGTACTTC
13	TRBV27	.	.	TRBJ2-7	CASSLSTSYGQYF	TGTGCCAGCAGTTTATCCACCTCCTACGGGCAGTACTTC
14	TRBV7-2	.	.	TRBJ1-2	CASSRGGAAYGYTF	TGTGCCAGCAGCCGGGGCGGGGCAGCTTATGGCTACACCTTC
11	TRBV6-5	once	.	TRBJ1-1	CASYGYTEAFF	TGTGCCAGTTACGGGTACACTGAAGCTTTCTTT
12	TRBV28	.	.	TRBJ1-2	CASTREGGGYTF	TGTGCCAGCACCCGGGAGGGGGGCGGCTACACCTTC
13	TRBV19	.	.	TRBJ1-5	CATLQGVNQPQHF	TGTGCCACCCTACAGGGTGTCAATCAGCCCCAGCATTTT
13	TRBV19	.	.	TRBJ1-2	CASSISQGYGYTF	TGTGCCAGTAGTATTTCGCAGGGCTATGGCTACACCTTC
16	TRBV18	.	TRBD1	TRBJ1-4	CASSPTRGQVNEKLFF	TGTGCCAGCTCACCAACGCGGGGACAGGTTAATGAAAAACTGTTTTTT
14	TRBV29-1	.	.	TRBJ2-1	CSVARGTAYNEQFF	TGCAGCGTTGCCAGGGGCACGGCTTATAATGAGCAGTTCTTC
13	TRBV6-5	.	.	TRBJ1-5	CASSPGTHQPQHF	TGTGCCAGCAGTCCCGGGACACATCAGCCCCAGCATTTT
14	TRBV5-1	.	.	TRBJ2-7	CASSIQGQTYEQYF	TGCGCCAGCAGCATCCAAGGACAGACCTACGAGCAGTACTTC
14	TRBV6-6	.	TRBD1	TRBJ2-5	CASSSGTGPQTQYF	TGTGCCAGCAGTTCCGGGACAGGGCCGCAGACCCAGTACTTC
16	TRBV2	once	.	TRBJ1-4	CATNWGGAEGNEKLFF	TGTGCCACCAACTGGGGGGGCGCGGAGGGGAATGAAAAACTGTTTTTT
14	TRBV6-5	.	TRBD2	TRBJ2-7	CASSLLAGIYEQYF	TGTGCCAGCTCTCTACTAGCGGGGATCTACGAGCAGTACTTC
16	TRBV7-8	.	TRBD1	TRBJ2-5	CASSLGWTGGWETQYF	TGTGCCAGCAGCTTAGGCTGGACAGGGGGCTGGGAGACCCAGTACTTC
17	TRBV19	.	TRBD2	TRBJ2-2	CASRGLAGGSLTGELFF	TGTGCCAGTAGGGGACTGGCGGGGGGCTCCCTCACCGGGGAGCTGTTTTTT